The following is a T cell receptor beta chain sequence with its context. No antigen is known for it. This entry is derived from a study of blood T cells in healthy people across ages. The study's findings and limits: Greater diversity and more naive CD4+ cells were seen in long-lived donors than in aged donors. Unsorted PBMCs ruled out conclusive naive versus antigen-experienced comparison.

Combining a sample-barcoded 5' primer with a J-beta primer mix, a second PCR ran for roughly 7 to 12 cycles. Sequencing recovered at least 2.5 million CDR3-containing paired-end reads from each sample. MiXCR, run by TCRdb on the 5' RACE reads, gives a single entry per CDR3 protein. Of about 900,000 distinct CDR3 sequences in the sample, 55% to 65% were seen once. Trimming took off 5 bases at V and 1 base at J, with 13 bases between the two ends. The CDR3 is 15 residues long. Looked up from germline, CDR1 is PRHDT and CDR2 is FYEKMQ (reference sequence). This sequence originates from a man under 40 in good health. The chain has TRBV13 and TRBJ2-3; D not certain. Sequencing input: blood. CDR3 region: CASSPSGRGTDTQYF. The CDR3 coding sequence is TGTGCCAGCAGCCCCTCCGGGCGAGGCACAGATACGCAGTATTTT.